The rows below give T cell receptor beta chains drawn from one sample of a study of T cell responses to AZD1222 COVID-19 vaccine. TCRdb's table, derived via immunoSEQ multiplex PCR, lists solely in-frame clones and lacks some. The sample consists of about 100,000 clones, more than 75% of them appearing once. The sequenced sample was peripheral blood, obtained 28 days after the second dose of the MenACWY control vaccine. The receptors were gathered from an adult who received the MenACWY meningococcal vaccine as a control. Both conserved end residues are trimmed from each CDR3.

CDR3: ASGPSLGSTGELF
V: TRBV12-5
J: TRBJ2-2

CDR3: ASSSQGRTEAF
V: TRBV11-2
J: TRBJ1-1

CDR3: ASSTPRDLADTQY
V: TRBV6-5
J: TRBJ2-3

CDR3: ASSPQASEISPLH
V: TRBV9
J: TRBJ1-6

CDR3: ASSEGTGLTTGNTEAF
V: TRBV6-1
J: TRBJ1-1

CDR3: ASSDQYTGELF
V: TRBV25-1
J: TRBJ2-2

CDR3: ASRETGTSVYTQY
V: TRBV5-1
J: TRBJ2-3

CDR3: ASRHGTGTTLPSGNTIY
V: TRBV5-1
J: TRBJ1-3

CDR3: ASSQDGDSGSPLH
V: TRBV3-1/TRBV3-2
J: TRBJ1-6

CDR3: ASSLSFGQGHEQY
V: TRBV27
J: TRBJ2-7

CDR3: ASSSWTTDNEQF
V: TRBV7-9
J: TRBJ2-1

CDR3: ASSSPGTGRYGYT
V: TRBV5-5
J: TRBJ1-2

CDR3: ASSLGDRGTKETQY
V: TRBV7-9
J: TRBJ2-5

CDR3: ASSEPGPIGFGNYGYT
V: TRBV10-1
J: TRBJ1-2

CDR3: ASSNRDRGTDTQY
V: TRBV7-2
J: TRBJ2-3

CDR3: ASSPVGAHTDTQY
V: TRBV11-2
J: TRBJ2-3

CDR3: ASSFLTVGNQPQH
V: TRBV28
J: TRBJ1-5

CDR3: AWSRLATQDTQY
V: TRBV30
J: TRBJ2-3

CDR3: ASSLINNEQF
V: TRBV11-2
J: TRBJ2-1

CDR3: ASSYSHSPYGEQY
V: TRBV6-2/TRBV6-3
J: TRBJ2-7

CDR3: ASTRTGASPLH
V: TRBV2
J: TRBJ1-6

CDR3: ASSLNLRGGGYT
V: TRBV28
J: TRBJ1-2

CDR3: ASSFSKGISGNTIY
V: TRBV28
J: TRBJ1-3

CDR3: ASSMGQGGTEAF
V: TRBV19
J: TRBJ1-1

CDR3: AISTRTDTQY
V: TRBV10-3
J: TRBJ2-3

CDR3: ASSPYTTGNEKLF
V: TRBV18
J: TRBJ1-4

CDR3: ASSGQGARQF
V: TRBV9
J: TRBJ2-1

CDR3: ASLGGTGNTGELF
V: TRBV5-1
J: TRBJ2-2

CDR3: ASSIRTGYEQY
V: TRBV19
J: TRBJ2-7

CDR3: ASSPRPYTDTQY
V: TRBV9
J: TRBJ2-3

CDR3: ATSRGIQETQY
V: TRBV24-1
J: TRBJ2-5

CDR3: ASSGGPGQGARKLF
V: TRBV11-2
J: TRBJ1-4

CDR3: ASSSVMTDNQETQY
V: TRBV7-8
J: TRBJ2-5

CDR3: ASSTGQGEKLF
V: TRBV7-2
J: TRBJ1-4

CDR3: ASSERWGQSTGELF
V: TRBV6-1
J: TRBJ2-2

CDR3: ASSLGTGAFSTDTQY
V: TRBV5-6
J: TRBJ2-3

CDR3: ASSYRSSSTDTQY
V: TRBV5-4
J: TRBJ2-3

CDR3: AWSSGGGQPQH
V: TRBV30
J: TRBJ1-5

CDR3: SVPLTGNYGYT
V: TRBV29-1
J: TRBJ1-2

CDR3: ASSRGALSTDTQY
V: TRBV19
J: TRBJ2-3

CDR3: ASSQGVGAYTQY
V: TRBV3-1/TRBV3-2
J: TRBJ2-3

CDR3: AWSVRFSNQPQH
V: TRBV30
J: TRBJ1-5

CDR3: ASSQDFGDNEQF
V: TRBV4-2
J: TRBJ2-1

CDR3: SVDNGLEPWETQY
V: TRBV29-1
J: TRBJ2-5

CDR3: ASTSRNTGELF
V: TRBV6-5
J: TRBJ2-2